At least ten counts were recorded for the clone carrying this TCR beta chain. Its antigen is as yet unknown. This entry is derived from a study of neurological immune-mediated disorders. General observations from the study: No sharing of CDR3 amino acid sequences was observed among expanded clones across subjects, suggesting private repertoires in all groups.

TCRdb analysed the 5' RACE reads with MiXCR anew, one entry per CDR3 protein. The sample shows 25,000 to 30,000 distinct CDR3 sequences, less than 20% of them seen only once. Sample time point: technical triplicate 3. Germline CDR1 reads KGHSH; CDR2 reads LQKENI. CDR3 length: 14 residues. V gave up 2 bases and J gave up 5 bases, with 12 bases separating them. The rearrangement links TRBV18 to TRBJ1-1, with D possibly being TRBD1 (5 bases). This receptor was taken from a female donor with HTLV-1-associated myelopathy (HAM/TSP). Sequenced sample: CD4+ T cells from blood. The CDR3 sequence: CASSPSQGRTEAFF. CDR3 in DNA: TGTGCCAGCTCACCAAGTCAGGGACGAACTGAAGCTTTCTTT.